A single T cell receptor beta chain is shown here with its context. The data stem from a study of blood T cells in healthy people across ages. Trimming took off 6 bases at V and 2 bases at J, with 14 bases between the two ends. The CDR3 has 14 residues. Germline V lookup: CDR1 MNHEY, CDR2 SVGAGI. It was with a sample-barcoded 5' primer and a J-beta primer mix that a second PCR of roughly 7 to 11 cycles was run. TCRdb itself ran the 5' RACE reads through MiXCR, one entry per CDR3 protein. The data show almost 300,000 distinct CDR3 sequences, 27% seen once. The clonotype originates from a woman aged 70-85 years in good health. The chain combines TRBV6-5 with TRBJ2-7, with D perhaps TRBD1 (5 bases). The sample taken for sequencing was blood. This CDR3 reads CASSLTATAYEQYF. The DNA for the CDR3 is TGTGCCAGCAGCCTGACAGCAACAGCCTACGAGCAGTACTTC.